The clone carrying this T cell receptor (beta chain) was recorded only once. The data derive from a study of blood T cell repertoires in COVID-19. Donors were grouped by their self-reported clinical history. The length of the CDR3 is 15 residues. The germline V and J ends were trimmed by 5 bases and 1 base, with 12 bases remaining between them. Per the germline V gene, CDR1 is MDHEN and CDR2 is SYDVKM. Repertoires were generated with immunoSEQ multiplex PCR, while TCRdb's copy carries only in-frame clones and drops some. The sample carries almost 200,000 clones, about 89% recorded once. The chain has TRBV28 and TRBJ1-5, with D hard to call. The TCR originated in a woman under 30 who had recovered from COVID-19. Sequenced sample: PBMCs or T cells enriched from blood (not recorded which). CDR3 protein: CASSTPGRSNQPQHF. DNA for the CDR3: TGTGCCAGCAGTACCCCGGGGAGGAGCAATCAGCCCCAGCATTTT.